The 14 T cell receptor beta chains reported below all come from one sample, sequenced in a study of blood T cell repertoires in COVID-19. Data came from immunoSEQ multiplex PCR; TCRdb stores just in-frame clones and leaves some out. Among about 95,000 clones listed, approximately 80% were seen once. Sample: peripheral blood. These receptors were collected from a human donor in a cohort sampled during active COVID-19.

The J gene is TRBJ1-2, the V gene TRBV6-5; possibly TRBD1 for D (5 bases). The V gene's germline CDR1 is MNHEY and CDR2 SVGAGI. The CDR3 runs to 14 residues. The V gene lost 6 bases and the J gene lost 4 bases, with 15 bases spanning the gap. The CDR3 loop reads CASSSGPMSYGYTF. As DNA, the CDR3 is TGTGCCAGCAGCTCAGGGCCCATGAGCTATGGCTACACCTTC.

The chain links TRBV5-1 to TRBJ1-4, with 8 bases identical to TRBD1. Unmatched junction bases numbered 7, after V lost 1 base and J lost 8 bases. This CDR3 has 15 residues. The germline V gene encodes CDR1 SGHRS and CDR2 YFSETQ. The CDR3 DNA sequence: TGCGCCAGCAGCTTGAGGACAGGGACCCAAGAAAAACTGTTTTTT. This translates into CASSLRTGTQEKLFF.

V and J are TRBV19 and TRBJ2-1; 15 nucleotides agree with TRBD2. The length of the CDR3 is 15 residues. In germline, CDR1 is LNHDA, CDR2 SQIVND (reference sequence). V was clipped by 6 bases and J by 7 bases; unmatched bases: 4. CDR3 region: CASRGLAGGENEQFF. The CDR3 DNA sequence: TGTGCCAGTAGGGGACTAGCGGGAGGCGAGAATGAGCAGTTCTTC.

The chain carries TRBV19 and TRBJ1-2; a weak D match, TRBD1 (5 bases). Germline CDR1 is LNHDA and CDR2 is SQIVND (reference sequence). Between the trimmed V and J ends, which lost 3 bases and 5 bases, there was a span of 13 bases. The length of the CDR3 is 14 residues. As DNA, the CDR3 is TGTGCCAGTAGTATCGGCACGGGGGATTATGGCTACACCTTC. Its protein product is CASSIGTGDYGYTF.

The chain has TRBV18 and TRBJ1-4; D may be TRBD1 (6 bases). Germline-derived CDR1 and CDR2 are KGHSH and LQKENI. The CDR3 spans 15 residues. The V end lost 0 bases, the J end lost 8 bases, and 13 bases lay between the germline ends. The CDR3 loop reads CASSPPADRREKLFF. CDR3 bases: TGTGCCAGCTCACCACCTGCCGACAGGAGGGAAAAACTGTTTTTT.

The chain uses TRBV4-2 and TRBJ2-1; 9 nucleotides match TRBD2. This CDR3 has 17 amino acids. Trimming removed 4 bases from V and 0 bases from J; junction bases left unmatched: 7. CDR1 LGHNA and CDR2 YNFKEQ come from the germline V gene. In nucleotides, the CDR3 is TGTGCCAGCAGCCTTACTAGCGGGTCCCTCTCCTACAATGAGCAGTTCTTC. Protein product: CASSLTSGSLSYNEQFF.

J is TRBJ2-7 and V is TRBV27; no clear D. CDR1 is MNHEY and CDR2 is SMNVEV in the germline V gene (reference sequence). V lost 5 bases, J lost 5 bases, and 13 bases lay in between. This CDR3 spans 13 amino acids. The DNA of the CDR3 is TGTGCCAGCAGTACCTACCCTAATAACGAGCAGTACTTC. Translating it yields CASSTYPNNEQYF.

This rearrangement joins TRBV3-1 (or the pseudogene TRBV3-2) to TRBJ2-4, with 14 bases identical to TRBD2. Germline V gene lookup returns CDR1 LGHDT and CDR2 YNNKEL (reference sequence). The CDR3 contains 18 residues. V gave up 4 bases and J gave up 2 bases; unmatched junction bases: 7. CDR3 sequence: CASSLGTSGRGSKNIQYF. As DNA, the CDR3 is TGTGCCAGCAGCCTAGGGACTAGCGGGAGAGGTTCCAAAAACATTCAGTACTTC.

V and J are TRBV28 and TRBJ1-6, with 7 bases identical to TRBD1. The length of the CDR3 is 15 residues. Per germline, CDR1 MDHEN and CDR2 SYDVKM. V gave up 6 bases and J gave up 9 bases; unmatched junction bases: 11. DNA of the CDR3: TGTGCCAGCAGCTCTATGACAGGGAAGAGTTCACCCCTCCACTTT. Its translation: CASSSMTGKSSPLHF.

The rearrangement links TRBV5-6 to TRBJ2-1, with a possible D match to TRBD2 (6 bases). Trimming stripped 3 bases from V and 8 bases from J, with 9 bases between. The CDR3 contains 12 residues. CDR1 and CDR2 from the germline V gene are SGHDT and YYEEEE. CDR3 DNA sequence: TGTGCCAGCAGCTCGGGAGTCTATGAGCAGTTCTTC. Its protein is CASSSGVYEQFF.

This clone appeared once. The chain has TRBV18 and TRBJ2-3; D call uncertain. V lost 5 bases to trimming and J lost 1 base, with 10 bases between them. This CDR3 region has 14 residues. Germline V CDR1 and CDR2: KGHSH, LQKENI. Here the CDR3 reads CASSSSAGTDTQYF. CDR3 nucleotides: TGTGCCAGCTCATCATCCGCAGGCACAGATACGCAGTATTTT.

The chain is built from TRBV3-1 (or the pseudogene TRBV3-2) and TRBJ2-3, with TRBD2 as a possible D gene (6 bases). The CDR3 runs to 17 residues. Germline CDR1 is LGHDT and CDR2 is YNNKEL (reference sequence). Trimming removed 4 bases from V and 1 base from J, with 18 bases in between. The CDR3: CASSPQGSGFRTDTQYF. CDR3 in DNA: TGTGCCAGCAGCCCGCAAGGAAGCGGGTTTCGCACAGATACGCAGTATTTT.

The chain recombines TRBV10-2 with TRBJ2-1; 13 nucleotides match TRBD2. The trim removed 8 bases at V and 5 bases at J, leaving 3 bases unmatched. This CDR3 comprises 14 residues. Germline V CDR1 and CDR2: WSHSY, SAAADI. CDR3 region: CASQGTSGDNEQFF. The CDR3 DNA sequence: TGCGCCAGCCAAGGGACTAGCGGGGACAATGAGCAGTTCTTC.

The chain is built from TRBV5-4 and TRBJ2-1, with TRBD1 matching 8 bases. The CDR3 runs 15 residues. Losses at the gene ends were 1 base for V and 2 bases for J; bases not matched to a gene: 2. The germline V gene has CDR1 SGHNT and CDR2 YYREEE (reference sequence). The CDR3 spells CASSLWTGTYNEQFF. The CDR3 DNA sequence: TGTGCCAGCAGCTTGTGGACAGGGACCTACAATGAGCAGTTCTTC.